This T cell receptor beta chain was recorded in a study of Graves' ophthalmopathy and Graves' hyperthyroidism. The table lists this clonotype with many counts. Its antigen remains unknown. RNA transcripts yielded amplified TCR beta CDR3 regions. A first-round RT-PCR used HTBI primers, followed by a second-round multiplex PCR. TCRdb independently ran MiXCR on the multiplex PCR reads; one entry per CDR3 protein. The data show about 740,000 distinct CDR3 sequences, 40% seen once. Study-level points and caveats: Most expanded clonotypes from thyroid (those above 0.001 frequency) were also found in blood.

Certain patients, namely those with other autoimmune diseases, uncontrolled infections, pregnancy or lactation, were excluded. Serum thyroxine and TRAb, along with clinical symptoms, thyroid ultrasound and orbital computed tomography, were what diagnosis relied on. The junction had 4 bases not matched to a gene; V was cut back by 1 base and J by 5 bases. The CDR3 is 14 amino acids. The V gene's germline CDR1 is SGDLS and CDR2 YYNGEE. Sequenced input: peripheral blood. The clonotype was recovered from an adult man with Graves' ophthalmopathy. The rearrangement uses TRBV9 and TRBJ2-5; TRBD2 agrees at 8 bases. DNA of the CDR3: TGTGCCAGCAGCGTAAGGACGGGAGGGGAGACCCAGTACTTC. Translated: CASSVRTGGETQYF.